The 32 T cell receptor beta chains presented below share a single source sample, sequenced in a study of cytomegalovirus exposure and HLA in healthy donors. This PCR relied on a set of 60 Vbeta primers and 13 Jbeta primers. Using immunoSEQ multiplex PCR, the repertoire was profiled, and TCRdb retains in-frame clones only, with some absent. The table has about 110,000 clones, around four fifths seen once. The specimen was PBMCs. Receptor source: a woman aged 45-65 years in good health and CMV-seropositive.

V usage is TRBV18 and J usage is TRBJ2-7; 7 bases match TRBD1. This CDR3 comprises 15 residues. Germline values: CDR1 KGHSH, CDR2 LQKENI. J lost 1 base, V lost 5 bases, and 8 bases had no gene match. The CDR3 here is CASSISRTGSYEQYF. For the CDR3, the DNA is TGTGCCAGCTCAATTAGCAGGACAGGATCCTACGAGCAGTACTTC.

This clone was seen once. CDR3 DNA sequence: TGTGCCAGCAGTCTGGGACAGAACACTGAAGCTTTCTTT. Residues: CASSLGQNTEAFF. The rearrangement links TRBV6-6 to TRBJ1-1; weak D call: TRBD1 (6 bases). Germline V gene sequence: CDR1 MNHNY, CDR2 SVGAGI (reference sequence). V was trimmed by 5 bases and J by 1 base, leaving 8 bases between them. The CDR3 runs to 13 residues.

V is TRBV5-1 and J is TRBJ2-6, with D maybe TRBD2 (5 bases). Germline-derived CDR1 and CDR2 are SGHRS and YFSETQ. This CDR3 comprises 17 residues. V was shortened by 5 bases and J by 3 bases, with 18 bases between the two germline ends. The DNA for the CDR3 is TGCGCCAGCAGACCAGGACGGGGTCCCTTTGGGGCCAACGTCCTGACTTTC. This encodes CASRPGRGPFGANVLTF.

The rearrangement joins TRBV7-3 to TRBJ2-7; TRBD2 agrees at 7 bases. The CDR3 sequence is 14 residues long. The germline V gene encodes CDR1 SGHTA and CDR2 FQGTGA. Trimming at V came to 5 bases and at J to 7 bases, leaving 11 bases not matched to a gene. In nucleotides, the CDR3 is TGTGCCAGCAGCCTTGGGCGGGAGTCTGGGGAGCAGTACTTC. Its translation is CASSLGRESGEQYF.

The rearrangement links TRBV11-3 to TRBJ2-2, with D uncertain. The CDR3 is 13 residues long. V lost 1 base and J lost 7, with 7 bases in between. CDR1 and CDR2 (germline): SGHNT, YENEEA. The CDR3 spells CASSLVVSGELFF. The CDR3 DNA sequence: TGTGCCAGCAGCTTAGTGGTTAGCGGGGAGCTGTTTTTT. Drawing the rest from reference TRBV11-3 and TRBJ2-2, the complete variable domain is EAGVVQSPRYKIIEKKQPVAFWCNPISGHNTLYWYLQNLGQGPELLIRYENEEAVDDSQLPKDRFSAERLKGVDSTLKIQPAELGDSAVYLCASSLVVSGELFFGEGSRLTVL.

This chain joins TRBV7-9 and TRBJ2-2; no firm D call. Trimming took off 7 bases at V and 0 bases at J, with 12 bases between the two ends. Germline values: CDR1 SEHNR, CDR2 FQNEAQ (reference sequence). The length of the CDR3 is 15 residues. The CDR3 sequence is CASTPGNANTGELFF. The CDR3 region has the DNA TGTGCCAGCACCCCAGGAAACGCGAACACCGGGGAGCTGTTTTTT.

The chain is built from TRBV5-1 and TRBJ2-2, with D perhaps TRBD1 (6 bases). This CDR3 has 15 amino acids. Germline assignment: CDR1 SGHRS and CDR2 YFSETQ. Trimming removed 2 bases from V and 5 bases from J, with 13 bases in between. The CDR3 loop is CASSFRTEVTGELFF. In nucleotides, the CDR3 is TGCGCCAGCAGCTTCAGGACAGAGGTTACCGGGGAGCTGTTTTTT.

This chain links TRBV9 with TRBJ2-3, with 11 bases lining up with TRBD2. Germline V CDR1 and CDR2: SGDLS, YYNGEE. This CDR3 has 16 amino acids. With 4 bases clipped from V and 0 bases from J, the junction kept 4 bases outside the gene matches. CDR3 sequence: CASSLIAGGSTDTQYF. Here the CDR3 DNA reads TGTGCCAGCAGCCTTATAGCGGGAGGGAGCACAGATACGCAGTATTTT.

This clone turned up a few times. The gene calls are TRBV18 and TRBJ2-7; 8 nucleotides match TRBD1. This CDR3 is built from 15 residues. The germline gives CDR1 KGHSH, CDR2 LQKENI. V shed 5 bases and J 2 bases; nucleotides not matched to a gene: 8. The CDR3 is CASSSGTGSTYEQYF. CDR3 nucleotides: TGTGCCAGCTCATCCGGGACAGGATCTACCTACGAGCAGTACTTC. Using reference TRBV18 and TRBJ2-7 for the parts outside the CDR3, the full variable domain is NAGVMQNPRHLVRRRGQEARLRCSPMKGHSHVYWYRQLPEEGLKFMVYLQKENIIDESGMPKERFSAEFPKEGPSILRIQQVVRGDSAAYFCASSSGTGSTYEQYFGPGTRLTVT.

With respect to this clone: The sample contains more than one DNA sequence encoding this CDR3. The V call is TRBV7-2, the J call TRBJ1-3; D unclear. The germline gives CDR1 SGHTA, CDR2 FQGNSA. The V end lost 2 bases, the J end lost 1 base, and 9 bases lay between the germline ends. The CDR3 runs 15 residues. The chain's CDR3 is CASSLRGGSGNTIYF. The DNA of the CDR3 is TGTGCCAGCAGCTTACGGGGAGGGTCTGGAAACACCATATATTTT.

This chain uses TRBV10-2 with TRBJ2-2; TRBD1 aligns across 8 bases. CDR3 size: 13 residues. Germline V gene sequence: CDR1 WSHSY, CDR2 SAAADI. The V gene end was trimmed by 5 bases and the J gene end by 5 bases; junction bases not matched to a gene: 1. In DNA, the CDR3 is TGCGCCAGCAGTCGACAGGGGACCGGGGAGCTGTTTTTT. Residues: CASSRQGTGELFF.

The genes are TRBV4-1 and TRBJ2-3; a weak D match, TRBD2 (6 bases). Trimming took 6 bases from V and 8 from J, leaving 21 bases between them. This CDR3 spans 15 amino acids. Germline V gene data show CDR1 as MGHRA and CDR2 as YSYEKL. CDR3 in DNA: TGCGCCAGCAGGCAAAATCCTAGCGTGAAGGGTACGCAGTATTTT. Translated, it gives CASRQNPSVKGTQYF.

The chain is built from TRBV7-2 and TRBJ1-2, with 8 bases identical to TRBD1. The germline CDR1 and CDR2 sequences are SGHTA and FQGNSA. J gave up 10 bases and V 1 base, and 8 bases lay outside the gene matches. This CDR3 is 14 amino acids long. The CDR3 DNA is TGTGCCAGCAGCTTAGGGATGGACAGGGTAAACTACACCTTC. The encoded protein is CASSLGMDRVNYTF.

The count of this clone is one. The J gene is TRBJ2-7, the V gene TRBV4-2, with 11 bases matching TRBD2. Per germline, CDR1 LGHNA and CDR2 YNFKEQ. V lost 3 bases to trimming and J lost 3 bases; unmatched junction nucleotides: 13. The CDR3 has 18 residues. CDR3 protein: CASSHDLLAGGLVYEQYF. CDR3 DNA: TGTGCCAGCAGCCATGACCTTCTAGCGGGAGGATTAGTCTACGAGCAGTACTTC.

The V call is TRBV11-1, the J call TRBJ2-1; TRBD2 matches at 8 bases. The CDR3 is 15 amino acids. Trimming at V came to 2 bases and at J to 5 bases, leaving 5 bases not matched to a gene. Germline V CDR1 and CDR2: SGHAT, FQDESV (reference sequence). This CDR3 is CASSLSSGTNNEQFF. The DNA for the CDR3 is TGTGCCAGCAGCTTAAGTAGCGGGACAAACAATGAGCAGTTCTTC.

This clone has a handful of counts. This chain uses TRBV20-1 with TRBJ2-7, with a tentative D call TRBD1 (6 bases). Deletions cut 6 bases from V and 6 bases from J, with 12 bases between. Per the germline V gene, CDR1 is DFQATT and CDR2 is SNEGSKA (reference sequence). The length of the CDR3 is 11 residues. The CDR3 nucleotides are TGCAGTGCAAACAGGGATCGCGAGCAGTACTTC. Its translation: CSANRDREQYF.

This rearrangement joins TRBV14 to TRBJ1-1; D remains ambiguous. The CDR3 is 14 amino acids. Trimming shortened V by 1 base and J by 7 bases, and 13 bases separated the two germline ends. From germline, CDR1 is SGHDN and CDR2 FVKESK. CDR3 coding DNA: TGTGCCAGCAGCCAAGTTTCATCGACTGGTGAAGCTTTCTTT. This gives the protein CASSQVSSTGEAFF.

Concerning this clone: The junction departs from germline at one end; a sequencing error may be responsible. CDR3 amino acids: CSSSQLDRGGYTF. CDR3 coding DNA: TGTTCCAGCAGCCAACTCGACAGGGGTGGCTACACCTTC. The rearrangement joins TRBV7-9 to TRBJ1-2; 8 bases map to TRBD1. This CDR3 comprises 13 residues. The V gene's germline CDR1 is SEHNR and CDR2 FQNEAQ (reference sequence).

The chain employs TRBV4-1 and TRBJ2-6, with 9 bases aligning to TRBD1. Germline V lookup: CDR1 MGHRA, CDR2 YSYEKL. The junction had 14 bases not matched to a gene; V was cut back by 0 bases and J by 5 bases. The CDR3 contains 20 residues. CDR3 amino acids: CASSQDSWTGAYLRANVLTF. In nucleotides, the CDR3 is TGCGCCAGCAGCCAAGATAGTTGGACAGGGGCATATCTACGGGCCAACGTCCTGACTTTC.

The chain recombines TRBV5-3 with TRBJ1-3; the D gene is possibly TRBD1 (6 bases). TRBV5-3 is annotated as an ORF whose role is uncertain. Trimming shortened V by 4 bases and J by 3 bases, and 14 bases separated the two germline ends. CDR3 length: 15 amino acids. The CDR3 protein is CARSVNRVLGNTIYF. CDR3 DNA sequence: TGTGCCAGAAGCGTCAACAGGGTCCTTGGAAACACCATATATTTT.

J is TRBJ1-5 and V is TRBV18, with TRBD1 matching over 7 bases. CDR1 KGHSH and CDR2 LQKENI come from the germline V gene. The CDR3 totals 14 residues. Unmatched junction bases numbered 1, after V lost 3 bases and J lost 2 bases. The CDR3 DNA reads as TGTGCCAGCTCACCCACAGGGGGCAATCAGCCCCAGCATTTT. Residues: CASSPTGGNQPQHF.

This chain links TRBV5-5 with TRBJ1-5; D possibly corresponds to TRBD1 (6 bases). The CDR3 runs to 14 residues. V lost 6 bases and J lost 3, with 13 bases in between. CDR1 SGHKS and CDR2 YYEKEE come from the germline V gene (reference sequence). CDR3 sequence: CASNREGYNQPQHF. The CDR3 coding sequence is TGTGCCAGCAACAGGGAAGGTTACAATCAGCCCCAGCATTTT.

The genes are TRBV5-6 and TRBJ2-3; the match to TRBD2 covers 8 bases. This CDR3 has 17 residues. Unmatched junction bases numbered 8, after V lost 2 bases and J lost 0 bases. The V gene's germline CDR1 is SGHDT and CDR2 YYEEEE. The CDR3 here is CASSLAGVERSTDTQYF. The CDR3 region has the DNA TGTGCCAGCAGCTTAGCGGGGGTCGAACGAAGCACAGATACGCAGTATTTT.

This clone was seen a single time. The V and J genes are TRBV5-1 and TRBJ2-1, with 12 bases identical to TRBD2. This CDR3 region has 15 residues. After removal of 0 bases from V and 9 bases from J, the junction contained 4 bases not matched to a gene. CDR1 SGHRS and CDR2 YFSETQ come from the germline V gene. The chain's CDR3 is CASSLALAGGVEQFF. In DNA form, the CDR3 reads TGCGCCAGCAGCTTGGCTCTAGCGGGGGGGGTTGAGCAGTTCTTC.

The chain uses TRBV11-2 and TRBJ2-2; 8 bases are a match to TRBD2. The CDR3 runs 17 residues. From germline, CDR1 is SGHAT and CDR2 FQNNGV. The V and J ends lost 5 bases and 2 bases, in that order; junction bases with no gene match: 10. The CDR3 is CASSPRDSGANTGELFF. CDR3 nucleotide sequence: TGTGCCAGCAGCCCTCGGGATAGCGGGGCTAACACCGGGGAGCTGTTTTTT.

The chain employs TRBV5-6 and TRBJ2-3; 9 positions match TRBD2. In germline, CDR1 is SGHDT, CDR2 YYEEEE. The trim removed 0 bases at V and 3 bases at J, leaving 5 bases unmatched. This CDR3 has 16 residues. As DNA, the CDR3 is TGTGCCAGCAGCTTGGTTGGGACTAGCAAAACAGATACGCAGTATTTT. This translates into CASSLVGTSKTDTQYF.

The V call is TRBV5-8, the J call TRBJ2-4, with 10 bases fitting TRBD2. V shed 0 bases and J 8 bases; nucleotides not matched to a gene: 5. CDR1 and CDR2 from the germline V gene are SGHTS and YDEGEE. The CDR3 is 15 amino acids. The CDR3 loop is CASSLDEREGDIQYF. CDR3 bases: TGTGCCAGCAGCTTGGACGAGCGGGAGGGAGACATTCAGTACTTC.

The V gene is TRBV7-2, the J gene TRBJ2-7, with TRBD2 matching over 7 bases. CDR3 size: 13 residues. Germline V gene sequence: CDR1 SGHTA, CDR2 FQGNSA. Trimming at V came to 5 bases and at J to 4 bases, leaving 5 bases not matched to a gene. The CDR3 here is CASSRGDGYEQYF. As DNA, the CDR3 is TGTGCCAGCAGCCGGGGGGACGGGTACGAGCAGTACTTC.

This clone was picked up one time. The CDR3 sequence: CASRGAAAATDTQYF. The CDR3 DNA follows: TGTGCCAGCAGGGGGGCTGCGGCTGCCACAGATACGCAGTATTTT. The genes are TRBV2 and TRBJ2-3; a possible D gene is TRBD1 (6 bases). V lost 6 bases and J lost 2, with 15 bases in between. CDR3 length equals 15 residues. Germline V gives CDR1 SNHLY, CDR2 FYNNEI.

The genes are TRBV5-4 and TRBJ2-1; 7 nucleotides agree with TRBD2. Germline V gene data show CDR1 as SGHNT and CDR2 as YYREEE (reference sequence). Trimming took 0 bases from V and 8 from J; bases not matched to a gene: 11. This CDR3 region has 16 residues. CDR3 DNA sequence: TGTGCCAGCAGCTTGGTTAGGGGTTTTGCGGGAGATGAGCAGTTCTTC. It encodes CASSLVRGFAGDEQFF.

The chain combines TRBV9 with TRBJ1-5, with D possibly TRBD1 on 5 matching bases. Trimming took 4 bases from V and 3 from J, leaving 11 bases between them. CDR3 length equals 14 residues. Germline CDR1 and CDR2: SGDLS and YYNGEE. CDR3 protein: CASSPGVNNQPQHF. CDR3 nucleotide sequence: TGTGCCAGCAGCCCGGGGGTCAACAATCAGCCCCAGCATTTT. The entire variable domain, with the rest obtained from reference TRBV9 and TRBJ1-5, is as follows: DSGVTQTPKHLITATGQRVTLRCSPRSGDLSVYWYQQSLDQGLQFLIQYYNGEERAKGNILERFSAQQFPDLHSELNLSSLELGDSALYFCASSPGVNNQPQHFGDGTRLSIL.

This clone was observed a handful of times. The chain joins TRBV29-1 to TRBJ1-1; 8 positions match TRBD1. CDR1 and CDR2 from the germline V gene are SQVTM and ANQGSEA. This CDR3 region has 11 residues. Germline trimming cut 6 bases from V and 8 bases from J; bases unmatched to any gene: 5. For the CDR3, the DNA is TGCAGCGTCCGGACAGGGTGGGAAGCTTTCTTT. It yields the protein CSVRTGWEAFF.